This TCR beta chain was identified in a study of shared clonotypes between healthy human individuals. Study findings and constraints: Clonotype sharing across donors was expected to vary with sequencing depth. The researchers took only blood, and tissue repertoires probably look different.

The run depth of the assay was deep. TCRdb's table, derived via immunoSEQ multiplex PCR, lists solely in-frame clones and lacks some. The table shows hundreds of thousands of clones, with around 78% occurring only once. V gave up 2 bases and J gave up 6 bases, with 5 bases separating them. The CDR3 runs 12 residues. Germline CDR1 and CDR2: SEHNR and FQNEAQ (reference sequence). Genomic DNA of unsorted samples came from roughly 90 million PBMCs. As for this clone: The antigen is not known.

The specimen was PBMCs. The V call is TRBV7-9, the J call TRBJ2-1; D is unclear. The receptor was isolated from a woman in her 40s in good health. Some clones in this sample may be carry-over from other donors' samples. CDR3 residues: CASSLISNEQFF. In nucleotides, the CDR3 is TGTGCCAGCAGCTTAATTAGCAATGAGCAGTTCTTC. Combining the CDR3 with reference TRBV7-9 and TRBJ2-1 gives the whole variable domain DTGVSQNPRHKITKRGQNVTFRCDPISEHNRLYWYRQTLGQGPEFLTYFQNEAQLEKSRLLSDRFSAERPKGSFSTLEIQRTEQGDSAMYLCASSLISNEQFFGPGTRLTVL.